This TCR beta chain was captured in a study of blood T cells in healthy people across ages. General study points: A roughly linear age-dependent decrease characterized TCR beta diversity per million T cells. The study could not conclusively compare naive and antigen-experienced cells, given its unsorted PBMCs.

Using a J-beta primer mix together with a sample-barcoded 5' primer, a second PCR was run for roughly 7 to 11 cycles. Each CDR3 protein gets one entry after TCRdb re-called the 5' RACE reads with MiXCR. This sample has about 640,000 distinct CDR3 sequences, with about 54% found just once. Isolation per sample recovered at least 6.5 million PBMCs. Per individual sample, total RNA of at least 5 micrograms was extracted. Remarks on this clonotype: Its antigen is not known.

The TCR originated in a man between 60 and 75 years old in good health. Sequenced material: blood.

CDR3 in amino acids: CATEPTGQGYGYTF. For the CDR3, the DNA is TGTGCCACCGAACCGACAGGGCAAGGCTATGGCTACACCTTC. The chain joins TRBV10-3 to TRBJ1-2; the match to TRBD1 covers 7 bases. The germline V gene has CDR1 ENHRY and CDR2 SYGVKD. The CDR3 spans 14 residues. V lost 10 bases, J lost 4 bases, and 12 bases stayed unmatched.